This TCR beta chain was sequenced in a study of control samples from healthy donors and cancer patients. The CDR3 has 15 residues. Trimming removed 5 bases from V and 6 bases from J; junction bases left unmatched: 7. CDR1 ENHRY and CDR2 SYGVKD come from the germline V gene. TCRdb's copy holds only in-frame clones and misses some; the assay was immunoSEQ multiplex PCR. This table has 150,000 to 200,000 clones, about 94% appearing once. V is TRBV10-3 and J is TRBJ1-1; 12 bases match TRBD1. This receptor was identified in a woman in her forties in good health. The source material was blood. CDR3 sequence reads: CAISPGQGALAEAFF. DNA of the CDR3: TGTGCCATCAGTCCGGGACAGGGGGCCTTGGCTGAAGCTTTCTTT.